This is a list of T cell receptor beta chains from one sample in a study of technical replicates of blood from several donors. TCRdb's copy holds only in-frame clones and misses some; the assay was immunoSEQ multiplex PCR. The table records tens of thousands of clones, more than 90% of them present only once. Material: T cells isolated from PBMCs. The receptors stem from a human donor in good health. Each CDR3 is given with its conserved first and last residue. The order of the fields is J gene, D gene, V gene, clone size, CDR3 protein, CDR3 DNA. The D gene is left open where the match is weak. Clone sizes are given selectively: once, few, many, or a class where the clone is expanded.

>TRBJ2-1|TRBD2|TRBV6-1|.
CASSEAQNSGTPYNEQFF
TGTGCCAGCAGTGAAGCCCAGAATAGCGGGACGCCATACAATGAGCAGTTCTTC
>TRBJ2-3|TRBD1|TRBV10-1|.
CASSESLRTGDTDTQYF
TGCGCCAGCAGTGAGTCTCTTAGAACAGGGGACACAGATACGCAGTATTTT
>TRBJ2-7|TRBD1|TRBV7-2|few
CASSLGQGQTYEQYF
TGTGCCAGCAGCTTAGGACAGGGGCAGACATACGAGCAGTACTTC
>TRBJ2-1|.|TRBV11-3|.
CASSWLSATYNEQFF
TGTGCCAGCAGCTGGCTCAGCGCGACCTACAATGAGCAGTTCTTC
>TRBJ2-7|TRBD2|TRBV27|.
CASSDTSGDRSHEQYF
TGTGCCAGCAGCGATACTAGCGGAGATAGGTCACACGAGCAGTACTTC
>TRBJ2-2|TRBD1|TRBV10-3|.
CATKQGATGELFF
TGTGCCACGAAGCAGGGGGCCACCGGGGAGCTGTTTTTT
>TRBJ2-1|TRBD2|TRBV29-1|.
CSVEPGGPNEQFF
TGCAGCGTTGAACCGGGAGGGCCAAATGAGCAGTTCTTC
>TRBJ2-3|TRBD2|TRBV28|.
CASSLVLAGSNTDTQYF
TGTGCCAGCAGTTTAGTACTAGCGGGATCTAACACAGATACGCAGTATTTT
>TRBJ1-2|TRBD1|TRBV5-4|.
CASSSTTGKHYGYTF
TGTGCCAGCAGCTCAACGACAGGGAAGCACTATGGCTACACCTTC
>TRBJ2-7|TRBD1|TRBV6-5|.
CASSGYDRDEQYF
TGTGCCAGCAGTGGTTACGACAGGGACGAGCAGTACTTC
>TRBJ2-7|.|TRBV2|.
CASSRASEQYF
TGTGCCAGCAGTCGTGCGTCCGAGCAGTACTTC
>TRBJ2-5|TRBD2|TRBV30|.
CAWSALWGTSGRSEETQYF
TGTGCCTGGAGTGCTCTATGGGGGACTAGCGGGAGGTCCGAGGAGACCCAGTACTTC
>TRBJ2-7|.|TRBV2|.
CASITRESGFGEQYF
TGTGCCAGCATAACCCGAGAGTCGGGTTTTGGAGAGCAGTACTTC
>TRBJ1-5|.|TRBV21-1|.
CASSKGSGFLSNQPQHF
TGTGCCAGCAGCAAAGGTTCAGGCTTTTTAAGCAATCAGCCCCAGCATTTT
>TRBJ1-1|TRBD1|TRBV19|few
CASSIQGVYTEAFF
TGTGCCAGTAGTATACAGGGGGTTTATACTGAAGCTTTCTTT
>TRBJ2-3|TRBD1|TRBV6-5|.
CASSYFRTGDTQYF
TGTGCCAGCAGTTACTTCCGGACAGGGGATACGCAGTATTTT
>TRBJ2-5|.|TRBV6-5|.
CASSLSQGQETQYF
TGTGCCAGCAGCCTTAGCCAGGGGCAAGAGACCCAGTACTTC
>TRBJ1-5|TRBD1|TRBV27|.
CASSHQQGGGQPQHF
TGTGCCAGCAGCCACCAACAGGGGGGAGGTCAGCCCCAGCATTTT
>TRBJ1-2|TRBD1|TRBV7-3|.
CASRRGTVGGYTF
TGTGCCAGCAGACGGGGGACAGTGGGTGGCTACACCTTC
>TRBJ2-7|TRBD1|TRBV5-1|.
CASSTGTGINEQYF
TGCGCCAGCAGTACCGGGACAGGGATCAACGAGCAGTACTTC
>TRBJ1-1|.|TRBV7-9|.
CASSLAGGGPEAFF
TGTGCCAGCAGCTTAGCAGGAGGAGGCCCTGAAGCTTTCTTT
>TRBJ2-1|.|TRBV30|.
CAWSVGSGSYNEQFF
TGTGCCTGGAGTGTTGGTAGCGGCTCCTACAATGAGCAGTTCTTC
>TRBJ2-7|TRBD2|TRBV4-3|.
CASSRGGQYF
TGCGCCAGCAGCCGGGGGGGACAGTACTTC
>TRBJ2-1|TRBD2|TRBV6-5|.
CASNRVASGRDEQFF
TGTGCCAGCAATAGGGTGGCTAGCGGGAGGGATGAGCAGTTCTTC
>TRBJ1-3|.|TRBV27|.
CASSLQGPGNTIYF
TGTGCCAGCAGTTTACAGGGGCCAGGAAACACCATATATTTT
>TRBJ1-1|TRBD1|TRBV10-3|.
CAINRQGRDTEAFF
TGTGCCATCAATAGACAGGGAAGAGACACTGAAGCTTTCTTT
>TRBJ2-1|TRBD1|TRBV5-1|.
CASSFGTGGSYNEQFF
TGCGCCAGCAGCTTTGGGACAGGGGGCTCCTACAATGAGCAGTTCTTC
>TRBJ2-7|TRBD2|TRBV28|.
CASSLFLADLSYEQYF
TGTGCCAGCAGTTTATTCCTAGCGGATCTCTCCTACGAGCAGTACTTC